This T cell receptor beta chain appears in the sequencing data of a study of graft-versus-host responses after intestinal transplantation. Study information: Recipients got multivisceral, liver-intestinal, or isolated intestinal transplants. Broader study findings: Within allografts, high graft-versus-host to host-versus-graft clonal ratios were seen among patients with graft-donor T cell macrochimerism. With peak circulating GvH clone levels came an association with early post-transplant HvG declines. The recipient marrow held GvH clones, and some of them showed up first in ileum or blood.

The CDR3 is 14 amino acids. The V and J ends lost 6 bases and 8 bases, in that order; junction bases with no gene match: 9. Germline V gene sequence: CDR1 SNHLY, CDR2 FYNNEI. Concerning this clone itself: Its cognate antigen is unknown.

The repertoire was sequenced with immunoSEQ multiplex PCR; TCRdb's copy has only in-frame clones and lacks some. The repertoire holds under 55,000 clones, with more than 85% as singletons. The clonotype originates from a human patient who received an intestinal transplant, so some T cells may come from the graft donor. The chain carries TRBV2 and TRBJ2-1, with TRBD1 matching over 8 bases. The sequencing used PBMCs, collected 524 days after transplant. The CDR3 DNA reads as TGTGCCAGCAGAGCGCCCGTACAGGGGGATGAGCAGTTCTTC. It yields the protein CASRAPVQGDEQFF. Supplemented by reference TRBV2 and TRBJ2-1, the full variable domain reads EPEVTQTPSHQVTQMGQEVILRCVPISNHLYFYWYRQILGQKVEFLVSFYNNEISEKSEIFDDQFSVERPDGSNFTLKIRSTKLEDSAMYFCASRAPVQGDEQFFGPGTRLTVL.